This entry describes one TCR beta chain. The target antigen is unknown. This sample was included in a study of CD8+CD57+ T cells in acquired aplastic anemia. About the study: Recorded DNA amounts for sorted CD4+ and CD8+ cells had an average of around 3.4 ug.

The use of genomic DNA as template underpinned the TCR beta VDJ and CDR3 profiling. TCRdb re-called the reads with MiXCR, one entry per CDR3 protein. The sample records more than 95,000 distinct CDR3 sequences, about 43% being singletons. Study observations and caveats: About 29 sequences, all CD8+ CDR3, were shared between patients and controls. Patients and healthy controls showed no significant CD8+ Simpson's diversity difference.

Germline CDR1 is MNHEY and CDR2 is SMNVEV (reference sequence). The ends were cut back, 11 bases at V and 2 bases at J, with 28 bases in the middle. CDR3 length: 17 residues. It was patients with CD8+CD57+ cell expansion by flow cytometry who were chosen for sequencing. The rearrangement uses TRBV27 and TRBJ2-7; D might be TRBD1 or TRBD2, each matching 6 bases. The sequenced material came from sorted CD4+, CD8+, or CD8+CD57+ T cells (not recorded which) from PBMCs. This TCR derives from a human donor with aplastic anemia. CDR3 sequence reads: CARAGHLPPKAAYEQYF. The DNA of the CDR3 is TGTGCCCGCGCGGGACATTTGCCCCCTAAAGCGGCCTACGAGCAGTACTTC.